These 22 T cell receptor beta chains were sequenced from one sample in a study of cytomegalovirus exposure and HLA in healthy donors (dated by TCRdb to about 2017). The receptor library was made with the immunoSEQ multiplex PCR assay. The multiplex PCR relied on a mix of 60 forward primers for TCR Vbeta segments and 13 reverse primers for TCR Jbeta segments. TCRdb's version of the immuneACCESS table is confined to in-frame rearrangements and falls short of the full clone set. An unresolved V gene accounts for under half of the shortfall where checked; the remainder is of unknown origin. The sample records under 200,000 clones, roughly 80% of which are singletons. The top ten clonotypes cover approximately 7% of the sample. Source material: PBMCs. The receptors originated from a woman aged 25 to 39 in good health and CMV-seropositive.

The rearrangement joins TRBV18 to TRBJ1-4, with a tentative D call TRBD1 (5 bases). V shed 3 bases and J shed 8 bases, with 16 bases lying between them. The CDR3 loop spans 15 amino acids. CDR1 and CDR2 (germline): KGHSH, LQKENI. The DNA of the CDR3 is TGTGCCAGCTCACCGGTAGCAGGGCGTCGCGAAAAACTGTTTTTT. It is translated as CASSPVAGRREKLFF.

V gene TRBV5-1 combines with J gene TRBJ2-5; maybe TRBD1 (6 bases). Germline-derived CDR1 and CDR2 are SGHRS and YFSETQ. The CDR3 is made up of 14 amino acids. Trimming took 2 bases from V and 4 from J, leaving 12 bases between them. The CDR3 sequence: CASSFTGSPETQYF. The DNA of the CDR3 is TGCGCCAGCAGCTTTACAGGGTCCCCAGAGACCCAGTACTTC.

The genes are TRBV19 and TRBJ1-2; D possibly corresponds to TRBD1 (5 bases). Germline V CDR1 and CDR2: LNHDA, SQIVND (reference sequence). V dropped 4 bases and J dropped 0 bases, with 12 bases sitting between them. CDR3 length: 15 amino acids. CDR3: CASSTKRGPNYGYTF. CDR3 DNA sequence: TGTGCCAGTAGTACGAAAAGGGGCCCTAACTATGGCTACACCTTC.

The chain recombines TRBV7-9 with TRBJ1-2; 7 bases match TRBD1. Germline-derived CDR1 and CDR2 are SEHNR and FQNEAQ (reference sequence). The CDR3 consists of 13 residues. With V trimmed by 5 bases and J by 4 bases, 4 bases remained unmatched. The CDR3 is CASSPTGTYGYTF. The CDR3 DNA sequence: TGTGCCAGCAGCCCGACAGGGACCTATGGCTACACCTTC.

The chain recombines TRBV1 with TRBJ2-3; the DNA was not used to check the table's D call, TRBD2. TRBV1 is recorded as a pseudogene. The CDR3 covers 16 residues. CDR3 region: CTSSPPGGPYLDTQYF. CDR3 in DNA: TGCACCAGCAGCCCTCCGGGGGGGCCATATTTAGATACGCAGTATTTT.

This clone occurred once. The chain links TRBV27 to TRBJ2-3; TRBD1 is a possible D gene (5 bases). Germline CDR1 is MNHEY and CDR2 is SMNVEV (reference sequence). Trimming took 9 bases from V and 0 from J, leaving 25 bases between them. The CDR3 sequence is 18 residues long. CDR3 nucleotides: TGTGCCAGAAACTCTTGGGGCACACCAATCCCTAGCACAGATACGCAGTATTTT. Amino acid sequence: CARNSWGTPIPSTDTQYF.

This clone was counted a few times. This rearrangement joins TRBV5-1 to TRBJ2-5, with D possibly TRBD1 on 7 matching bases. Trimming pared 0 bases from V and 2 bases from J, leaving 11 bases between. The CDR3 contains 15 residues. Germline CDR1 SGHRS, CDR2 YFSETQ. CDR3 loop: CASSLAAGGQETQYF. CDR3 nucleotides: TGCGCCAGCAGCTTGGCCGCAGGGGGGCAAGAGACCCAGTACTTC.

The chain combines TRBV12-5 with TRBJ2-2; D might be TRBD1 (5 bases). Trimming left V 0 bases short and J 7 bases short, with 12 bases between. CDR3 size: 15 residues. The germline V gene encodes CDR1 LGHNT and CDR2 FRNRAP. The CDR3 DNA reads TGTGCTAGTGGTTTGGTGCCAACAGGCATCGGGGAGCTGTTTTTT. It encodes CASGLVPTGIGELFF.

CDR3 coding DNA: TGCGCCAGCAGCCAAGAATACGTCCCCAGCGGGGCCAAACAAGAGACCCAGTACTTC. This sequence encodes CASSQEYVPSGAKQETQYF. The chain has TRBV4-3 and TRBJ2-5, with 7 bases that match TRBD2. The CDR3 consists of 19 residues. V shed 0 bases, J shed 2 bases, and the junction held 15 bases outside the gene matches. From germline, CDR1 is LGHNA and CDR2 YSLEER.

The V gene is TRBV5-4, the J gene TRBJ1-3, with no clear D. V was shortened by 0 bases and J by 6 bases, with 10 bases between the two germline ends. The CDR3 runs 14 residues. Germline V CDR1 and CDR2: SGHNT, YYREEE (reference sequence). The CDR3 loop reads CASSLDASKNTIYF. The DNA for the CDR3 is TGTGCCAGCAGCTTGGACGCCAGTAAAAACACCATATATTTT.

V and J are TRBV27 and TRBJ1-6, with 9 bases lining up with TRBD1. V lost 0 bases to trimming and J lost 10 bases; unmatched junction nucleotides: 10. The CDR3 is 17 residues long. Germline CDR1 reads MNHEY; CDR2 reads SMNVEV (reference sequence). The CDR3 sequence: CASSLSFRQGTGSPLHF. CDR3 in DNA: TGTGCCAGCAGTTTATCCTTCCGACAGGGGACAGGGTCACCCCTCCACTTT.

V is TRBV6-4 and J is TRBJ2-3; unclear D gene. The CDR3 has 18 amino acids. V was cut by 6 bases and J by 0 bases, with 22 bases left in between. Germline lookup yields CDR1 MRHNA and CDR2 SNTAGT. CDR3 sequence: CASSPNPIQVTSTDTQYF. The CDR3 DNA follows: TGTGCCAGCAGCCCCAACCCGATCCAGGTGACAAGCACAGATACGCAGTATTTT.

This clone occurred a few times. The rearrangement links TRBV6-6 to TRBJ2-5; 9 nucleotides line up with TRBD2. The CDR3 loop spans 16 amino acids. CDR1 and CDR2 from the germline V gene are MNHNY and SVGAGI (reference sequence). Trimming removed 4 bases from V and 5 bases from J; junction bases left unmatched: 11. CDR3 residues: CASSSSSGNEVETQYF. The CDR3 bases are TGTGCCAGCAGTTCCTCTAGCGGGAATGAGGTTGAGACCCAGTACTTC.

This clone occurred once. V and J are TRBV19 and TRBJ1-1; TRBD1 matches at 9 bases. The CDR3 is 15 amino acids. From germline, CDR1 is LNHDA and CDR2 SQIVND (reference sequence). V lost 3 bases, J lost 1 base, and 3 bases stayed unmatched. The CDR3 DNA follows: TGTGCCAGTAGTATTAAGGGACAGGGGAACACTGAAGCTTTCTTT. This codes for CASSIKGQGNTEAFF.

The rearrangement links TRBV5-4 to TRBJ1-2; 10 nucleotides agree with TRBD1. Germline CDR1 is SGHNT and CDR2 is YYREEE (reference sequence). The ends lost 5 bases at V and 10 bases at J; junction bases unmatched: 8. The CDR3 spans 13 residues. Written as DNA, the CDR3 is TGTGCCAGCAGTCTAGGGACAGGGGACGACTACACCTTC. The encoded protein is CASSLGTGDDYTF.

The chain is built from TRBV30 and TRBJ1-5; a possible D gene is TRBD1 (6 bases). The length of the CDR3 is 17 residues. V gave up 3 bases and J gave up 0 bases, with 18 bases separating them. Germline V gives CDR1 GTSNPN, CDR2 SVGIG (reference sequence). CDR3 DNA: TGTGCCTGGAGCCAGGGCAGGGGTTTTTATAGCAATCAGCCCCAGCATTTT. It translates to CAWSQGRGFYSNQPQHF. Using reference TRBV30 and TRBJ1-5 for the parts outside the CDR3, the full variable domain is SQTIHQWPATLVQPVGSPLSLECTVEGTSNPNLYWYRQAAGRGLQLLFYSVGIGQISSEVPQNLSASRPQDRQFILSSKKLLLSDSGFYLCAWSQGRGFYSNQPQHFGDGTRLSIL.

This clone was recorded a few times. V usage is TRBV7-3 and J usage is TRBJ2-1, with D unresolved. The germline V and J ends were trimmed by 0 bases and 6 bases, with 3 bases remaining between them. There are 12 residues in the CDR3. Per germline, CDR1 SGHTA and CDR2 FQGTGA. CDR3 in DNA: TGTGCCAGCAGCTTAACCCGCAATGAGCAGTTCTTC. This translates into CASSLTRNEQFF.

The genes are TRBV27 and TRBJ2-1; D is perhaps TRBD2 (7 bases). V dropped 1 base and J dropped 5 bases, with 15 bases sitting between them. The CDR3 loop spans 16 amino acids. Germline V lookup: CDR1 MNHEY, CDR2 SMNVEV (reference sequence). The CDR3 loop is CASSLWGGGYHNEQFF. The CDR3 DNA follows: TGTGCCAGCAGTTTATGGGGCGGGGGCTATCACAATGAGCAGTTCTTC.

CDR3 residues: CASSSYRGQNTEAFF. As DNA, the CDR3 is TGCGCCAGCAGCTCTTACAGGGGGCAGAACACTGAAGCTTTCTTT. The genes are TRBV5-1 and TRBJ1-1, with 9 bases aligning to TRBD1. V lost 3 bases, J lost 1 base, and 4 bases stayed unmatched. The CDR3 length is 15 residues. From germline, CDR1 is SGHRS and CDR2 YFSETQ.

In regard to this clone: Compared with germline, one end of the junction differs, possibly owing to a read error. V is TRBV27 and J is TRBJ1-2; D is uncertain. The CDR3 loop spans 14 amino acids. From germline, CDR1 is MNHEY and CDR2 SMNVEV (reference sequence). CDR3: CASGLISSGIGYTF. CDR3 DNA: TGTGCCAGCGGTTTAATTAGTTCGGGTATAGGCTACACCTTC.

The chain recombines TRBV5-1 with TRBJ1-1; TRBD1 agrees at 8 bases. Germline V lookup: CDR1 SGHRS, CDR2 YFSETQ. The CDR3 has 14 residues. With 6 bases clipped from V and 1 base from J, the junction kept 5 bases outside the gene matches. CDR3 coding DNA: TGCGCCAGCAAGACAGGGGACTGGAACACTGAAGCTTTCTTT. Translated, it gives CASKTGDWNTEAFF.

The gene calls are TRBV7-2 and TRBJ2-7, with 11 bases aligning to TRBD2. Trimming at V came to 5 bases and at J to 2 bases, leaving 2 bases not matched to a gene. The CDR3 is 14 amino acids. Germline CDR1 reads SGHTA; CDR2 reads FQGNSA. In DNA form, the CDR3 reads TGTGCCAGCAGCATTAGCGGGGGGGCCTACGAGCAGTACTTC. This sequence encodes CASSISGGAYEQYF.